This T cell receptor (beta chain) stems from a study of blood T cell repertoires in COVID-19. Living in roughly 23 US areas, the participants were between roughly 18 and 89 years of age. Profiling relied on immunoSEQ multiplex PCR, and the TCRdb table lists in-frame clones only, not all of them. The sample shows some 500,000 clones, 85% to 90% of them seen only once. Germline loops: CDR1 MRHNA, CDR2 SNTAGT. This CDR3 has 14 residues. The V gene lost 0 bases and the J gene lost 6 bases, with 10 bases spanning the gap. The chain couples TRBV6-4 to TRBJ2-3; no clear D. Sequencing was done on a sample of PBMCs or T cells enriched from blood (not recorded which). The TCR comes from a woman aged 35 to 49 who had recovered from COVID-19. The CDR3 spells CASSDSNSHDTQYF. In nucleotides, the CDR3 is TGTGCCAGCAGTGACTCGAACAGCCATGATACGCAGTATTTT.